This T cell receptor (beta chain) is drawn from a study of T cell clonality in common variable immunodeficiency. Study conclusions and caveats: CVID subjects had higher TCRbeta clonality than healthy controls, most marked in about a third. Links between repertoire features and CVID complications were heterogeneity-limited.

The junction had 4 bases not matched to a gene; V was cut back by 5 bases and J by 0 bases. CDR1 and CDR2 (germline): SEHNR, FQNEAQ (reference sequence). The CDR3 is 14 residues long. This clone was picked up many times. Its antigen remains unidentified. The read stops 3 residues short of the end of the CDR3; the missing end is completed from the germline J gene. Donors gave about 5 to 8.5 ml heparinized peripheral whole blood. Equal genomic DNA amounts from CVID and control samples were sequenced. Assay used: immunoSEQ multiplex PCR; TCRdb lists only in-frame clones, some missing. The counts give about 37,000 clones, none of them seen only once; approximately 3.6% is held by the top ten.

The origin of this receptor is a person aged 18 to 70 in good health. This chain connects TRBV7-9 to TRBJ2-7, with 7 bases that match TRBD1. The sequenced material came from peripheral blood mononuclear cells. The chain's CDR3 is CASSTRQGSYEQYF. The sequenced CDR3 bases are TGTGCCAGCAGCACCCGACAGGGCTCCTACGAG.